This entry features one T cell receptor (beta chain) sequence. These data come from a study of cytomegalovirus exposure and HLA in healthy donors. The PCR was carried out with 60 Vbeta primers and 13 Jbeta primers. The data were produced by immunoSEQ multiplex PCR, yet TCRdb's version contains in-frame clones alone and is incomplete. The sample has 75,000 to 95,000 clones; around 78% are singletons. The sample was PBMCs. The source of this sequence is a woman between 40 and 55 years old in good health and CMV-seropositive.

CDR3 loop: CASSRGLPSLGTDTQYF. CDR3 nucleotides: TGTGCCAGCAGCCGGGGACTACCCTCGCTGGGAACAGATACGCAGTATTTT. The chain couples TRBV28 to TRBJ2-3; TRBD2 aligns across 7 bases. The junction had 15 bases not matched to a gene; V was cut back by 6 bases and J by 3 bases. The CDR3 length is 17 residues. The germline gives CDR1 MDHEN, CDR2 SYDVKM.